The 26 T cell receptor beta chains in this list originate from one sample, sequenced in a study of OX40 agonist ivuxolimab in advanced cancers. This table comes from immunoSEQ multiplex PCR, and its TCRdb copy is limited to in-frame clones, with some not included. This table has about 60,000 clones, roughly four fifths appearing once. Material: CD4+ or CD8+ T cells sorted from blood, obtained in a trial of the OX40 agonist ivuxolimab. The receptors derive from an adult with an advanced solid tumor such as melanoma, head and neck, liver or kidney cancer.

This clone was seen more than once but under ten times. This chain links TRBV11-1 with TRBJ2-5; the match to TRBD2 covers 7 bases. The CDR3 loop spans 15 amino acids. Germline CDR1 is SGHAT and CDR2 is FQDESV (reference sequence). Unmatched junction bases numbered 9, after V lost 5 bases and J lost 3 bases. CDR3 DNA: TGTGCCAGCAGCCTCGGGACTACCCTTAAAGAGACCCAGTACTTC. Translation: CASSLGTTLKETQYF.

This clone was seen a few times. This chain links TRBV28 with TRBJ2-7; D possibly uses TRBD1 or TRBD2 (5 bases each). CDR3 size: 14 residues. The V gene lost 3 bases and the J gene lost 4 bases, with 13 bases spanning the gap. Germline V gene lookup returns CDR1 MDHEN and CDR2 SYDVKM. The CDR3: CASSFGALEYEQYF. CDR3 DNA sequence: TGTGCCAGCAGTTTTGGGGCACTAGAATACGAGCAGTACTTC.

V usage is TRBV5-1 and J usage is TRBJ2-1; 9 nucleotides agree with TRBD2. V was clipped by 7 bases and J by 7 bases; unmatched bases: 6. Germline CDR1 and CDR2: SGHRS and YFSETQ. The CDR3 is 13 residues long. For the CDR3, the DNA is TGCGCCAGCTGGGTAGCGGGAGAAAATGAGCAGTTCTTC. Residues: CASWVAGENEQFF.

V and J are TRBV6-5 and TRBJ2-2; possibly TRBD2 for D (7 bases). This CDR3 has 16 residues. CDR1 and CDR2 (germline): MNHEY, SVGAGI. Between the trimmed V and J ends, which lost 2 bases and 7 bases, there was a span of 17 bases. The CDR3, as DNA: TGTGCCAGCAGTTACGTGTGGGGGGGCCATATCGGGGAGCTGTTTTTT. Protein sequence: CASSYVWGGHIGELFF.

As for this clone: The missing conserved phenylalanine or tryptophan at the end of this CDR3 makes a read error likely. The chain is built from TRBV29-1 and TRBJ1-1, with 7 bases aligning to TRBD1. This CDR3 region has 13 residues. CDR1 SQVTM and CDR2 ANQGSEA come from the germline V gene. With 6 bases clipped from V and 11 bases from J, the junction kept 15 bases outside the gene matches. The CDR3 sequence: CSVDDRDGKGAFL. CDR3 nucleotides: TGCAGCGTCGACGACAGGGATGGTAAAGGGGCTTTCCTT.

This chain connects TRBV2 to TRBJ2-3; 9 bases are a match to TRBD2. The germline gives CDR1 SNHLY, CDR2 FYNNEI. Trimming took 5 bases from V and 4 from J; bases not matched to a gene: 4. The CDR3 length is 14 residues. This chain's CDR3 is CASSLAGGPDTQYF. The CDR3 region has the DNA TGTGCCAGCAGTCTGGCGGGGGGGCCAGATACGCAGTATTTT.

The J gene is TRBJ2-7, the V gene TRBV11-1; possibly TRBD1 for D (5 bases). CDR1 is SGHAT and CDR2 is FQDESV in the germline V gene (reference sequence). V shed 5 bases and J shed 1 base, with 12 bases lying between them. The CDR3 is 14 residues long. The CDR3 region has the DNA TGTGCCAGCAGCCCCAACCCAGGGTCCTACGAGCAGTACTTC. Its protein is CASSPNPGSYEQYF.

The chain has TRBV9 and TRBJ1-1; tentative D call: TRBD1 (6 bases). V was pared by 0 bases and J by 6 bases, with 15 bases between. The CDR3 consists of 15 residues. The germline gives CDR1 SGDLS, CDR2 YYNGEE. The DNA of the CDR3 is TGTGCCAGCAGCGTAGAGTCGAGGGGGGACGCTGAAGCTTTCTTT. Its translation: CASSVESRGDAEAFF.

The chain joins TRBV29-1 to TRBJ2-5, with D tentatively TRBD1 (6 bases). The CDR3 has 13 residues. The germline CDR1 and CDR2 sequences are SQVTM and ANQGSEA. The CDR3 DNA is TGCAGACGATTGACAGGTACCGGGAAGACCCAGTACTTC. It specifies CRRLTGTGKTQYF. The complete variable domain, with remaining parts taken from reference TRBV29-1 and TRBJ2-5, reads SAVISQKPSRDICQRGTSLTIQCQVDSQVTMMFWYRQQPGQSLTLIATANQGSEATYESGFVIDKFPISRPNLTFSTLTVSNMSPEDSSIYLCRRLTGTGKTQYFGPGTRLLVL.

The gene calls are TRBV7-2 and TRBJ2-3, with D hard to call. Trimming took off 5 bases at V and 2 bases at J, with 5 bases between the two ends. Germline-derived CDR1 and CDR2 are SGHTA and FQGNSA. The CDR3 runs 12 residues. CDR3 amino acids: CASSPYTDTQYF. DNA for the CDR3: TGTGCCAGCAGCCCTTACACAGATACGCAGTATTTT.

This clone was counted a few times. This chain connects TRBV5-1 to TRBJ2-5, with TRBD2 matching 7 bases. There are 17 residues in the CDR3. Germline V CDR1 and CDR2: SGHRS, YFSETQ. V lost 5 bases, J lost 1 base, and 14 bases stayed unmatched. The CDR3 reads CASSLTGRRGIQETQYF. In DNA, the CDR3 is TGCGCCAGCAGTCTAACCGGGAGGCGGGGTATCCAAGAGACCCAGTACTTC.

The sample holds one count of this clone. The rearrangement uses TRBV6-6 and TRBJ1-2, with D uncertain. Germline CDR1 reads MNHNY; CDR2 reads SVGAGI (reference sequence). This CDR3 region has 12 residues. Trimming cost V 4 bases and J 7 bases, with 10 bases left between them. The chain's CDR3 is CASSFGEAGYTF. CDR3 DNA: TGTGCCAGCAGTTTCGGGGAGGCTGGCTACACCTTC.

This chain uses TRBV7-8 with TRBJ2-2; 10 nucleotides agree with TRBD2. Germline V CDR1 and CDR2: SGHVS, FQNEAQ. The CDR3 runs to 17 residues. The ends lost 2 bases at V and 1 base at J; junction bases unmatched: 4. CDR3 amino acids: CASSLSTSGMNTGELFF. The CDR3 bases are TGTGCCAGCAGCTTATCAACTAGCGGGATGAACACCGGGGAGCTGTTTTTT.

J is TRBJ2-5 and V is TRBV2, with D perhaps matching TRBD2 (6 bases). V lost 3 bases and J lost 3, with 8 bases in between. CDR3 length: 13 residues. Looked up from germline, CDR1 is SNHLY and CDR2 is FYNNEI. The CDR3 is CASSEEGKETQYF. As DNA, the CDR3 is TGTGCCAGCAGTGAGGAGGGGAAAGAGACCCAGTACTTC.

The rearrangement uses TRBV7-2 and TRBJ2-7; no clear D gene. Trimming removed 1 base from V and 9 bases from J, with 10 bases in between. CDR1 and CDR2 from the germline V gene are SGHTA and FQGNSA. The CDR3 spans 12 residues. CDR3 in amino acids: CASSLDMVGQYF. CDR3 coding DNA: TGTGCCAGCAGCTTAGATATGGTTGGGCAGTACTTC.

The chain is built from TRBV7-9 and TRBJ2-2, with a tentative D call TRBD1 (5 bases). The V gene's germline CDR1 is SEHNR and CDR2 FQNEAQ (reference sequence). With 5 bases removed from V and 8 bases from J, the gap between germline ends came to 6 bases. This CDR3 is built from 11 residues. The CDR3 DNA reads TGTGCCAGCAGCAGACAGGGGGAGCTGTTTTTT. It specifies CASSRQGELFF.

The chain has TRBV4-2 and TRBJ2-5, with 7 positions matching TRBD1. Trimming took 4 bases from V and 2 from J; bases not matched to a gene: 4. CDR1 LGHNA and CDR2 YNFKEQ come from the germline V gene. The CDR3 consists of 14 residues. DNA of the CDR3: TGTGCCAGCAGCCCAGGGGGACCTCAAGAGACCCAGTACTTC. Translation: CASSPGGPQETQYF.

This chain links TRBV5-6 with TRBJ1-5; D unclear. CDR1 and CDR2 (germline): SGHDT, YYEEEE. The CDR3 runs 14 residues. V was trimmed by 0 bases and J by 5 bases, leaving 9 bases between them. This CDR3 is CASSLGIDDQPQHF. Here the CDR3 DNA reads TGTGCCAGCAGCTTGGGGATTGACGATCAGCCCCAGCATTTT.

Here the CDR3 DNA reads TGCGCCAGCAGACTGACAGGGAGCTATGGCTACACCTTC. Its protein product is CASRLTGSYGYTF. The chain has TRBV5-1 and TRBJ1-2; 7 bases fit TRBD1. The junction had 5 bases not matched to a gene; V was cut back by 5 bases and J by 4 bases. From germline, CDR1 is SGHRS and CDR2 YFSETQ. The CDR3 sequence is 13 residues long.

The V gene is TRBV5-4, the J gene TRBJ2-1; 9 nucleotides match TRBD2. The V gene end was trimmed by 4 bases and the J gene end by 1 base; junction bases not matched to a gene: 9. This CDR3 region has 17 residues. The germline gives CDR1 SGHNT, CDR2 YYREEE (reference sequence). The CDR3: CASSQTSGVGSYNEQFF. For the CDR3, the DNA is TGTGCCAGCAGCCAGACTAGCGGAGTAGGGTCCTACAATGAGCAGTTCTTC.

This clone was observed a few times. The chain links TRBV30 to TRBJ2-5, with a possible D match to TRBD2 (6 bases). The CDR3 runs 14 residues. V was pared by 0 bases and J by 4 bases, with 12 bases between. Germline values: CDR1 GTSNPN, CDR2 SVGIG (reference sequence). DNA for the CDR3: TGTGCCTGGAGTGTACCGGAGGGTGGAGAGACCCAGTACTTC. Residues: CAWSVPEGGETQYF.

This clone occurred a few times. The chain couples TRBV11-1 to TRBJ1-1; no clear D gene. CDR3 length: 13 residues. Germline CDR1 and CDR2: SGHAT and FQDESV (reference sequence). V lost 5 bases and J 2 bases, leaving 9 bases between the germline ends. CDR3 loop: CASSLFSNTEAFF. The CDR3 region has the DNA TGTGCCAGCAGCCTCTTTTCTAACACTGAAGCTTTCTTT.

V is TRBV19 and J is TRBJ1-5; the D gene is possibly TRBD1 (6 bases). This CDR3 has 15 amino acids. The germline V gene encodes CDR1 LNHDA and CDR2 SQIVND (reference sequence). The germline V and J ends were trimmed by 4 bases and 0 bases, with 10 bases remaining between them. The CDR3 spells CASSTDRYSNQPQHF. In DNA, the CDR3 is TGTGCCAGTAGTACCGACAGGTATAGCAATCAGCCCCAGCATTTT.

Only a few counts were recorded for this clone. The chain combines TRBV30 with TRBJ1-1; D gene ambiguous. Germline V CDR1 and CDR2: GTSNPN, SVGIG (reference sequence). The V end lost 0 bases, the J end lost 4 bases, and 9 bases lay between the germline ends. The CDR3 totals 13 residues. The DNA for the CDR3 is TGTGCCTGGAGTGTGGGTTGGGGCACTGAAGCTTTCTTT. Residues: CAWSVGWGTEAFF. Looking up the rest from reference TRBV30 and TRBJ1-1 gives the full variable domain: SQTIHQWPATLVQPVGSPLSLECTVEGTSNPNLYWYRQAAGRGLQLLFYSVGIGQISSEVPQNLSASRPQDRQFILSSKKLLLSDSGFYLCAWSVGWGTEAFFGQGTRLTVV.

CDR3 loop: CASSSRGNYGYTF. The CDR3 region has the DNA TGCGCCAGCAGCTCCCGGGGCAACTATGGCTACACCTTC. This chain links TRBV5-1 with TRBJ1-2; D may be TRBD1 (5 bases). Germline V gives CDR1 SGHRS, CDR2 YFSETQ. This CDR3 has 13 amino acids. Trimming stripped 3 bases from V and 2 bases from J, with 8 bases between. Looking up the rest from reference TRBV5-1 and TRBJ1-2 gives the full variable domain: KAGVTQTPRYLIKTRGQQVTLSCSPISGHRSVSWYQQTPGQGLQFLFEYFSETQRNKGNFPGRFSGRQFSNSRSEMNVSTLELGDSALYLCASSSRGNYGYTFGSGTRLTVV.

This chain uses TRBV5-1 with TRBJ2-1; D unresolved. The V gene lost 4 bases and the J gene lost 4 bases, with 3 bases spanning the gap. Germline CDR1 is SGHRS and CDR2 is YFSETQ. This CDR3 spans 11 amino acids. The CDR3 DNA reads as TGCGCCAGCAGCGAGTACAATGAGCAGTTCTTC. It is translated as CASSEYNEQFF.